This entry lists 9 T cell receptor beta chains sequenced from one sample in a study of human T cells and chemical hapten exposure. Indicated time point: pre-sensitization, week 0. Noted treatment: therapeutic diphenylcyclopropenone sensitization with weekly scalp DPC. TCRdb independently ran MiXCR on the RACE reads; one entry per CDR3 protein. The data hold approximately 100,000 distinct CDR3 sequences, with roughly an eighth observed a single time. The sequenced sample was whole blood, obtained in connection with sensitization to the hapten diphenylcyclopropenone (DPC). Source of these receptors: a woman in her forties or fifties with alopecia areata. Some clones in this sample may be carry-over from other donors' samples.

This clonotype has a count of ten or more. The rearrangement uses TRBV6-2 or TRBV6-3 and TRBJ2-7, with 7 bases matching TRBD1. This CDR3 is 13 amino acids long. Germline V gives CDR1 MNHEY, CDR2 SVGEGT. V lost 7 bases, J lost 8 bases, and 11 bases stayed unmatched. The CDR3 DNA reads TGTGCCAGCATTCAAACAGGGGACGTGAAGCAGTACTTC. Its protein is CASIQTGDVKQYF.

Written as DNA, the CDR3 is TGTGCCAGCCGGCCTTATAGCAATCAGCCCCAGCATTTT. Translating it yields CASRPYSNQPQHF. The chain couples TRBV28 to TRBJ1-5; D remains ambiguous. The CDR3 has 13 residues. Germline CDR1 and CDR2: MDHEN and SYDVKM. V was clipped by 8 bases and J by 0 bases, with 8 bases between them.

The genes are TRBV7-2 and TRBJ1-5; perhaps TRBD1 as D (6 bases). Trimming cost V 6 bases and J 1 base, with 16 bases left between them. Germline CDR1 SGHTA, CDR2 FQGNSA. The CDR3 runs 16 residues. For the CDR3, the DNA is TGTGCCAGCAGTCCTACCAGGGGCAGGAGCAATCAGCCCCAGCATTTT. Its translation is CASSPTRGRSNQPQHF.

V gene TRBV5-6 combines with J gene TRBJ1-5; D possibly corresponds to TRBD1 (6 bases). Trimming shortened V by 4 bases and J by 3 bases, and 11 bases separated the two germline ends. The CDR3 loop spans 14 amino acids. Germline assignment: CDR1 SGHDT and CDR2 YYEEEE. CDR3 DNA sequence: TGTGCCAGCAGCGACGGACAGTTCAATCAGCCCCAGCATTTT. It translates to CASSDGQFNQPQHF.

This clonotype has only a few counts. This CDR3 reads CASRRGARVIPGELFF. As DNA, the CDR3 is TGTGCCAGCAGGAGGGGGGCCAGGGTTATCCCCGGGGAGCTGTTTTTT. The chain recombines TRBV12-3 or TRBV12-4 with TRBJ2-2; D is tentatively TRBD1 or TRBD2 (6 bases each). This CDR3 has 16 amino acids. Trimming removed 6 bases from V and 6 bases from J, with 20 bases in between.

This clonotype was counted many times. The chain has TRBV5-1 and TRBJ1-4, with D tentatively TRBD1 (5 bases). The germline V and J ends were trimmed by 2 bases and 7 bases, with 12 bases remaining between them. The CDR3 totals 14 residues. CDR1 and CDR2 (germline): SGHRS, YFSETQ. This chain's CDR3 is CASSFGRGGEKLFF. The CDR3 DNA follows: TGCGCCAGCAGCTTCGGCCGGGGCGGTGAAAAACTGTTTTTT.

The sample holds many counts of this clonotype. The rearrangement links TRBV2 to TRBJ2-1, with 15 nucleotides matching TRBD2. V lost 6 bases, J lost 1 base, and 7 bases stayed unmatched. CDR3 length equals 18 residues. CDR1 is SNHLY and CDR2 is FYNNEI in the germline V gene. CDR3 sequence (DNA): TGTGCCAGCAGCCCGGGACTAGCGGGAGGAGGATCCTACAATGAGCAGTTCTTC. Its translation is CASSPGLAGGGSYNEQFF.

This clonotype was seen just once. The CDR3 DNA reads as TGTGCCAGCAGTCGGCGCCTCAGGGAAGGGAGCACAGATACGCAGTATTTT. The encoded protein is CASSRRLREGSTDTQYF. The chain has TRBV12-3 or TRBV12-4 and TRBJ2-3, with a possible D match to TRBD1 (5 bases). V lost 5 bases, J lost 0 bases, and 18 bases lay in between. CDR3 length: 17 amino acids.

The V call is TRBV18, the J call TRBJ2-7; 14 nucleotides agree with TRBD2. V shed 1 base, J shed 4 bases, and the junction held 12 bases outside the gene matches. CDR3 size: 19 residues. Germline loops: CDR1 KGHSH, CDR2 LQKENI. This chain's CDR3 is CASSPQGLAGAPTSYEQYF. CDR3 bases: TGTGCCAGCTCACCACAGGGACTAGCGGGAGCCCCGACCTCGTACGAGCAGTACTTC. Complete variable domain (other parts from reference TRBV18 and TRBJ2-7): NAGVMQNPRHLVRRRGQEARLRCSPMKGHSHVYWYRQLPEEGLKFMVYLQKENIIDESGMPKERFSAEFPKEGPSILRIQQVVRGDSAAYFCASSPQGLAGAPTSYEQYFGPGTRLTVT.